This is a list of T cell receptor beta chains from one sample in a study of Graves' ophthalmopathy and Graves' hyperthyroidism. Each CDR3 protein is one row after TCRdb ran MiXCR on the multiplex PCR reads. The table records approximately 380,000 distinct CDR3 sequences, approximately 21% of them present only once. Specimen: peripheral blood. Receptor source: a young woman with stable Graves' hyperthyroidism. Each CDR3 is given with its conserved first and last residue. D genes are given only for firm matches.

D,J,V,length,CDR3
TRBD1,TRBJ1-1,TRBV30,11,CAWRTGPEAFF
TRBD1,TRBJ1-2,TRBV20-1,16,CSAKNRQDRVNYGYTF
TRBD2,TRBJ2-2,TRBV4-1,19,CASSQLMMTSGRGTGELFF
.,TRBJ1-5,TRBV5-5,15,CASSLLGDRGQPQHF
.,TRBJ1-6,TRBV3-1,15,CASSQGSGLNSPLHF
.,TRBJ2-5,TRBV2,12,CASSATGETQYF
TRBD2,TRBJ2-5,TRBV28,17,CASSLPGLAGSQETQYF
.,TRBJ1-2,TRBV6-5,15,CASSTEAGRGYGYTF
.,TRBJ2-7,TRBV24-1,12,CATMGASYEQYF
TRBD1,TRBJ1-5,TRBV4-2,20,CASSQADKDRDTCSNQPQHF
TRBD2,TRBJ2-5,TRBV2,19,CASSEAARLAGVERETQYF
.,TRBJ1-6,TRBV28,15,CASSLDQGNNSPLHF
.,TRBJ1-5,TRBV28,14,CASSLYLGNQPQHF
.,TRBJ1-1,TRBV24-1,15,CATSATTGSNTEAFF
.,TRBJ1-1,TRBV12-3/TRBV12-4,13,CASSNSPSLGAFF
.,TRBJ1-2,TRBV2,14,CASSEVRGLYGYTF
.,TRBJ2-7,TRBV6-2/TRBV6-3,18,CASSPPPRTGSWAYEQYF
.,TRBJ1-1,TRBV6-5,14,CASSYRLGPNEAFF
TRBD2,TRBJ2-7,TRBV19,14,CASSPGTSGYEQYF
.,TRBJ2-5,TRBV12-3/TRBV12-4,14,CASSLRVLQETQYF
.,TRBJ2-5,TRBV7-9,13,CASSFDFKETQYF
.,TRBJ2-2,TRBV7-2,15,CASSSTGGGLGELFF
.,TRBJ1-2,TRBV6-5,14,CASSYGRANYGCTF
.,TRBJ1-6,TRBV28,14,CASSLFTSNSPLHF
.,TRBJ1-1,TRBV12-3/TRBV12-4,11,CASSSGLGAFF
TRBD1,TRBJ1-2,TRBV6-1,12,CASRSTGDGYTF
TRBD1,TRBJ1-1,TRBV2,13,CATLWTGSTEAFF
.,TRBJ2-5,TRBV12-3/TRBV12-4,16,CASRKRDLGTKETQYF
TRBD2,TRBJ2-2,TRBV6-2/TRBV6-3,16,CASSYLGGGHTGELFF
.,TRBJ2-7,TRBV30,14,CASTPLPQAYEQYF
.,TRBJ1-1,TRBV12-3/TRBV12-4,15,CASSQEGPGLGEAFF
TRBD2,TRBJ2-7,TRBV5-1,15,CASSLVPSGSYEQYF
TRBD1,TRBJ1-2,TRBV10-3,13,CAIGQGLHYGYTF
TRBD1,TRBJ1-5,TRBV20-1,14,CSATNRGGDQPQHF
.,TRBJ2-5,TRBV28,16,CASSSADTQYQETQYF
.,TRBJ1-1,TRBV19,14,CASSALTANTEAFF
.,TRBJ1-2,TRBV6-2/TRBV6-3,12,CASKVGNYGYTF
.,TRBJ2-5,TRBV6-1,14,CASSVVGILEGWYF
TRBD1,TRBJ1-2,TRBV6-2/TRBV6-3,15,CASSPPTGDSYGYTF
.,TRBJ1-5,TRBV5-1,15,CASRLGEGRNQPQHF
.,TRBJ1-6,TRBV6-1,17,CASSARTAGARNSPLHF
.,TRBJ2-7,TRBV4-3,17,CASSQEIGDTISYEQYF
TRBD1,TRBJ2-5,TRBV27,17,CASSGTGRTYVGETQYF
.,TRBJ2-4,TRBV12-3/TRBV12-4,17,CASSFSPGVQTLNIKYF
.,TRBJ2-7,TRBV2,13,CATSGTYSYEQYF
.,TRBJ1-2,TRBV20-1,14,CSAPYSRGGYGYTF
TRBD2,TRBJ2-7,TRBV7-2,15,CASSARTSGIYEQYF
TRBD2,TRBJ2-5,TRBV7-2,17,CASSLGLAGDSAETQYF
.,TRBJ2-3,TRBV19,14,CASTFGDSTDTQYF
.,TRBJ2-7,TRBV15,14,CATSRSPVSYEQYF
.,TRBJ2-2,TRBV27,14,CASSLVRGTGELFF
TRBD1,TRBJ1-2,TRBV4-3,16,CASSPGQGTVLYGYTF
.,TRBJ1-5,TRBV7-9,13,CASSLSGNQPQHF
.,TRBJ2-2,TRBV5-1,14,CASRPGEGTGELFF
.,TRBJ1-1,TRBV29-1,11,CSVVRATEAFF
TRBD2,TRBJ2-7,TRBV29-1,15,CSVGGGSGGSREQYF
.,TRBJ2-2,TRBV5-1,15,CASSLRTINTGELFF